This is a list of T cell receptor beta chains from one sample in a study of human T cells and chemical hapten exposure. TCRdb re-called the RACE reads with MiXCR, one entry per CDR3 protein. The repertoire consists of about 40,000 distinct CDR3 sequences, with about 3% occurring once and the leading ten covering approximately 7.1%. This specimen was whole blood, taken in connection with sensitization to the hapten diphenylcyclopropenone (DPC). The origin of the receptors is a man aged 35 to 55 with alopecia areata. Some clones in this sample may be carry-over from other donors' samples. The CDR3 runs from the conserved cysteine through the conserved F or W. Fields, in order: clone size, V gene, J gene, D gene, CDR3 DNA, CDR3 protein. The D gene is left open where the match is weak. Expanded clones are given a class, and other clones once, few, many or no size at all.

clone_size: many
v_call: TRBV25-1
j_call: TRBJ1-3
d_call: .
cdr3_nt: TGTGCCTCGAGCAGGGGCGCTGGAAACACCATATATTTT
cdr3_aa: CASSRGAGNTIYF

clone_size: .
v_call: TRBV20-1
j_call: TRBJ2-7
d_call: .
cdr3_nt: TGCAGTGCTAGAGATGGGGTTCGATCCTACGAGCAGTACTTC
cdr3_aa: CSARDGVRSYEQYF

clone_size: many
v_call: TRBV20-1
j_call: TRBJ1-6
d_call: .
cdr3_nt: TGCAGTGCTAGTAGGACAGTCCTCCACTTT
cdr3_aa: CSASRTVLHF

clone_size: many
v_call: TRBV7-9
j_call: TRBJ1-1
d_call: .
cdr3_nt: TGTGCCAGCAGCTTAGCGAGGGATAGGGTATCGAACACTGAAGCTTTCTTT
cdr3_aa: CASSLARDRVSNTEAFF

clone_size: few
v_call: TRBV6-1
j_call: TRBJ1-2
d_call: .
cdr3_nt: TGTGCCAGCTCACAGGGTCACGGCTACACCTTC
cdr3_aa: CASSQGHGYTF

clone_size: many
v_call: TRBV6-5
j_call: TRBJ1-5
d_call: TRBD1
cdr3_nt: TGTGCCAGCAGTCGAAGGACAGGGTCGGTCAGTCAGCCCCAGCATTTT
cdr3_aa: CASSRRTGSVSQPQHF

clone_size: many
v_call: TRBV6-2/TRBV6-3
j_call: TRBJ2-7
d_call: .
cdr3_nt: TGTGCCAGCAGTTACTCGAGGCGTGGGTCCTACGAGCAGTACTTC
cdr3_aa: CASSYSRRGSYEQYF

clone_size: many
v_call: TRBV27
j_call: TRBJ2-3
d_call: TRBD1
cdr3_nt: TGTGCCAGCAGTATGGAACGGGACAGAAGCACAGATACGCAGTATTTT
cdr3_aa: CASSMERDRSTDTQYF

clone_size: few
v_call: TRBV3-1
j_call: TRBJ1-5
d_call: TRBD1
cdr3_nt: TGTGCCAGCAGCTTAAGGACAGGAGGGGAGCCCCAGCATTTT
cdr3_aa: CASSLRTGGEPQHF

clone_size: many
v_call: TRBV27
j_call: TRBJ2-1
d_call: TRBD2
cdr3_nt: TGTGCCAGCAGTTTACGGGCGGGGGTCTACAATGAGCAGTTCTTC
cdr3_aa: CASSLRAGVYNEQFF

clone_size: many
v_call: TRBV3-1
j_call: TRBJ2-1
d_call: .
cdr3_nt: TGTGCCAGCAGTTCCGGGAGAGGCCAGTTCTTC
cdr3_aa: CASSSGRGQFF

clone_size: many
v_call: TRBV6-1
j_call: TRBJ2-7
d_call: .
cdr3_nt: TGTGCCAGCAGTGAAGGTCCTAGCGTGATTTTTTACGAGCAGTACTTC
cdr3_aa: CASSEGPSVIFYEQYF

clone_size: many
v_call: TRBV7-9
j_call: TRBJ2-7
d_call: .
cdr3_nt: TGTGCCAGCAGCCCCTCCGGGGCAACCTACGAGCAGTACTTC
cdr3_aa: CASSPSGATYEQYF

clone_size: many
v_call: TRBV3-1
j_call: TRBJ2-3
d_call: .
cdr3_nt: TGTGCCAGCAGCCAATCGGCCAGGAGGCAGTATTTT
cdr3_aa: CASSQSARRQYF

clone_size: many
v_call: TRBV20-1
j_call: TRBJ2-3
d_call: .
cdr3_nt: TGCAGTGCATTTAGTAATACGCAGTATTTT
cdr3_aa: CSAFSNTQYF

clone_size: many
v_call: TRBV28
j_call: TRBJ2-5
d_call: .
cdr3_nt: TGTGCCAGCAGTTTTGGAGGGACTCTACAAGAGACCCAGTACTTC
cdr3_aa: CASSFGGTLQETQYF

clone_size: many
v_call: TRBV13
j_call: TRBJ2-7
d_call: .
cdr3_nt: TGTGCCAGCAGCACATCCTCCGATTTTTCCGAGCAGTACTTC
cdr3_aa: CASSTSSDFSEQYF

clone_size: many
v_call: TRBV9
j_call: TRBJ2-3
d_call: .
cdr3_nt: TGTGCCAGCAGCGTAGGACGGGTCACAGATACGCAGTATTTT
cdr3_aa: CASSVGRVTDTQYF

clone_size: many
v_call: TRBV28
j_call: TRBJ2-2
d_call: .
cdr3_nt: TGTGCCAGCGAGGAGGGAGGAGGCACCGGGGAGCTGTTTTTT
cdr3_aa: CASEEGGGTGELFF

clone_size: many
v_call: TRBV12-3/TRBV12-4
j_call: TRBJ1-4
d_call: .
cdr3_nt: TGTGCCAGCACCGATCAAGGGGATGAAAAACTGTTTTTT
cdr3_aa: CASTDQGDEKLFF